The TCR beta chain under discussion was sequenced for a study of cytomegalovirus exposure and HLA in healthy donors. Study conclusions and caveats: Within the data, a cluster of highly shared sequence variants was likely a sequencing artifact. Immune exposure information available was restricted to CMV serostatus.

PCR was performed using 60 Vbeta and 13 Jbeta primers. The protocol was immunoSEQ multiplex PCR, while the TCRdb copy is restricted to in-frame clones and leaves out a portion. Of roughly 140,000 clones listed, over 75% are singletons. Details on this clone: Its antigen is unknown.

The V end lost 3 bases, the J end lost 7 bases, and 6 bases lay between the germline ends. The CDR3 has 11 residues. Germline V CDR1 and CDR2: SEHNR, FQNEAQ (reference sequence). Source material: PBMCs. This rearrangement joins TRBV7-9 to TRBJ1-2; the D is unclear. This sequence originates from a female donor in good health and CMV-seronegative. In nucleotides, the CDR3 is TGTGCCAGCAGCTTCCTCCCTGGCTACACCTTC. This gives the protein CASSFLPGYTF.